This T cell receptor (beta chain) derives from a study of blood T cell repertoires in COVID-19 (dated by TCRdb to the early 2020s). For context, the study as a whole: Collaborator samples came from the United States, Italy and Spain and covered acute and convalescent phases of COVID-19. The dataset comprised deeply sampled blood TCRbeta repertoires from subjects exposed to, actively infected with, or recovered from COVID-19. Samples were obtained from the ongoing ImmuneRACE study (first 160 participants) and from about 1,300 subjects provided by 6 global collaborators. The repertoires were released in a freely available public database intended as a resource for research on the immune response to SARS-CoV-2. A de-identified subject ID, COVID-19 status, age in years and sex were almost always included in the sample metadata. The material from the prospective study consisted of cDNA or gDNA derived from T cells, B-cell-depleted T cells, or PBMCs. Where available, HLA class I and class II types were taken from metadata supplied by the sample provider and were not determined by assay-based typing. The paper's findings and limits, for the study overall: How much clinical and demographic metadata was included differed by source and by participant, and the metadata was provided uncurated.

On this clone: Its antigen is still unknown. Base-call qualities are not available, and no considerably larger clone is one nucleotide away.

In the prospective study, participants were roughly 18 to 100 years old, resided in approximately 22 geographic areas of the United States, and were enrolled through a virtual design. In the prospective study, participants were assigned to cohorts based on the clinical history participants reported in a screening survey and a study questionnaire. For ImmuneRACE Cohort 3, a participant was defined as recovered based on two consecutive negative NP/OP PCR tests, clearance by a healthcare professional, or resolution of symptoms. In the prospective study, whole blood, serum and a nasopharyngeal or oropharyngeal swab were collected from each participant by mobile phlebotomists. Participants in the prospective study had the option to provide additional blood draws and questionnaires over a 2-month period. Before DNA extraction, prospective study blood samples were shipped either frozen or at room temperature.

The immunoSEQ Assay, a bias-controlled multiplex PCR, was used to amplify TCRbeta CDR3 regions from genomic DNA. Processing in the source paper ran as follows. The number of nucleated cells in each sample was estimated by amplification of reference gene primers within the assay. To quantify the absolute abundance of each unique TCRbeta CDR3 rearrangement, sequence reads were collapsed and filtered. For each sample, productive Simpson clonality was calculated by taking the square root of Simpson's diversity index across productive rearrangements. TCRdb mirrors the immuneACCESS table, restricted to in-frame sequences. Some clones are absent from its copies; in checked studies, under half trace to an unresolved V gene, and the reason for the others is unknown. The V and J calls and clone size come from that table; D and trimming were worked out from the DNA. Across this sample there are approximately 450,000 clones, with roughly nine tenths seen only once. Of the sample, roughly 1.1% falls within the top ten clones.

This TCR derives from a man aged 25-45 years who had recovered from COVID-19. The sample comprised PBMCs or T cells enriched from blood (not recorded which).

The CDR3 is CSVGAANQPQHF. The DNA reads as follows: TGCAGCGTTGGAGCGGCGAATCAGCCCCAGCATTTT. The sequence joins TRBV29-1 to TRBJ1-5, with no confidently assigned D gene. According to the germline V gene, CDR1 reads SQVTM and CDR2 reads ANQGSEA. The V and J ends are trimmed by 4 bases and 4 bases, leaving 8 bases between them. From cysteine to phenylalanine, the CDR3 is 12 amino acids long. This entry keeps only the CDR3 DNA: 36 bases, framed from base 1.